This T cell receptor (beta chain) was documented in a study of persistence of HIV-infected CD4 T cells. Study findings and constraints: TCR analyses could not target the rare provirus-carrying CMV-responding cells. Within sorted populations, more oligoclonal TCRs accompanied more oligoclonal proviruses. Degenerate expanded CDR3beta sequences were enriched among CMV- and Gag-responding cells.

A note on this clone: Its cognate antigen is unknown.

The libraries were made with immunoSEQ version 4 in survey mode. The assay was immunoSEQ multiplex PCR, and TCRdb's table has in-frame clones only and misses some. Of tens of thousands of clones in the sample, 75% to 80% were seen once. The germline V gene has CDR1 LGHNA and CDR2 YSLEER. The CDR3 sequence is 14 residues long. Trimming took 6 bases from V and 8 from J; bases not matched to a gene: 7. Overlapping HIV-1 Gag 15-mer peptides at about 1 ug per peptide per mL were used. CD40L/CD69 double-negative CD45RO-high memory CD4+ T cells were collected. Plasma HIV-1 RNA stayed below 50 copies/mL for at least 4 years.

The receptor was isolated from an adult man with HIV who was CMV-seropositive. Source: CD4+ T cells sorted from PBMCs after approximately 19-hour stimulation, taken from a patient who received antiretroviral therapy. This chain joins TRBV4-3 and TRBJ1-6; 7 positions agree with TRBD1. CDR3 DNA: TGCGCCAGCAGGATCGGGACAGAGGATTCACCCCTCCACTTT. Translation: CASRIGTEDSPLHF.